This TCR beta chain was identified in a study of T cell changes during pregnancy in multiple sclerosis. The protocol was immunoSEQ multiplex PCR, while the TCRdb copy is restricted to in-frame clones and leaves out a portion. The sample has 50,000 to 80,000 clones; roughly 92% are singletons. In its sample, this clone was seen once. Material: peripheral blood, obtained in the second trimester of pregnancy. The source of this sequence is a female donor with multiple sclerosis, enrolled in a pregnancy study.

CDR3 nucleotide sequence: TGTGCCAGCAGCTCGATCAGGTTCTTCGGGGTTAACACTGAAGCTTTCTTT. Translation: CASSSIRFFGVNTEAFF. This sequence joins TRBV7-8 and TRBJ1-1; D gene ambiguous. Germline-derived CDR1 and CDR2 are SGHVS and FQNEAQ. Trimming removed 4 bases at V and 2 bases at J, with 20 bases between. The CDR3 is made up of 17 amino acids.